This T cell receptor (beta chain) was found in a study of T cells in Graves' hyperthyroidism and ophthalmopathy. CDR1 is DFQATT, CDR2 SNEGSKA, per germline (reference sequence). V shed 5 bases and J 3 bases; nucleotides not matched to a gene: 10. The CDR3 length is 17 residues. RNA transcripts served as the template for amplifying TCR beta CDR3 regions. HTBI primers drove first-round RT-PCR of the TCR CDR3. A single record per CDR3 protein comes from TCRdb applying MiXCR to the multiplex PCR reads. The sample carries 500,000 or so distinct CDR3 sequences, 15% to 20% recorded once. This clonotype was picked up many times. What it binds is not known. Study outcomes and limitations: The model identified upcoming ophthalmopathy a median approximately six months ahead of onset.

This sequence was found in a young woman with Graves' ophthalmopathy. This chain links TRBV20-1 with TRBJ2-7, with 16 bases aligning to TRBD2. The specimen sequenced was blood. The CDR3 region has the DNA TGCAGTGCTGAGCCGGGACTAGCGGGAGGGCCTGTCTACGAGCAGTACTTC. As protein: CSAEPGLAGGPVYEQYF.